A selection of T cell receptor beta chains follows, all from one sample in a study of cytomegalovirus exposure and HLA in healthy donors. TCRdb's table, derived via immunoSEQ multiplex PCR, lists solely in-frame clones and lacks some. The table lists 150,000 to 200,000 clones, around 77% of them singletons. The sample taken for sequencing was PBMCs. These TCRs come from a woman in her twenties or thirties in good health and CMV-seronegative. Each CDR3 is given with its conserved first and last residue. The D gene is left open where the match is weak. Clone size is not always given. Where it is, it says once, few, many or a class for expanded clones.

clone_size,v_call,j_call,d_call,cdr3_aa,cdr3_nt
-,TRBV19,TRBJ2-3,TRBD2,CASSLIAGVSDTQYF,TGTGCCAGTAGCCTTATAGCGGGAGTCTCAGATACGCAGTATTTT
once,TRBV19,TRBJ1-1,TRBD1,CASRYRDREAFF,TGTGCCAGTAGATATCGGGACAGGGAAGCTTTCTTT
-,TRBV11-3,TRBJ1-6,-,CASSLEPAGGALHF,TGTGCCAGCAGCTTAGAACCCGCGGGGGGGGCCCTCCACTTT
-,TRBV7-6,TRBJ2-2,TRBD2,CASSLMTSGANTGELFF,TGTGCCAGCAGCTTAATGACTAGCGGGGCGAACACCGGGGAGCTGTTTTTT
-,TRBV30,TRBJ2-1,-,CAWSVLHNEQFF,TGTGCCTGGAGTGTACTGCACAATGAGCAGTTCTTC
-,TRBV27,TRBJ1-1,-,CASSLWQGNTEAFF,TGTGCCAGCAGTTTATGGCAGGGAAACACTGAAGCTTTCTTT
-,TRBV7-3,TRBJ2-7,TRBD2,CASSSSTSGVLGEQYF,TGTGCCAGCAGCTCTTCGACTAGCGGGGTCTTGGGGGAGCAGTACTTC
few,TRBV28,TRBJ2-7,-,CASSFPLLRGGSSYEQYF,TGTGCCAGCAGTTTCCCCCTCCTCCGGGGAGGTTCCTCCTACGAGCAGTACTTC
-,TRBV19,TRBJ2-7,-,CASSISPDRGLQF,TGTGCCAGTAGTATCTCACCAGACAGGGGACTACAATTC
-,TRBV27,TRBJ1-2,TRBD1,CASSAPTGQGEYGYTF,TGTGCCAGCAGTGCTCCTACGGGACAGGGTGAGTATGGCTACACCTTC
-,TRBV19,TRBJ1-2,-,CASSMWDTETYGYTF,TGTGCCAGTAGTATGTGGGACACTGAGACCTATGGCTACACCTTC
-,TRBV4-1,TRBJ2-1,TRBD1,CASSQDPRQGTGNEQFF,TGCGCCAGCAGCCAAGATCCGAGACAGGGGACTGGGAATGAGCAGTTCTTC
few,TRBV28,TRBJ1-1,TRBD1,CASRGTGNSEAFF,TGTGCCAGCAGAGGGACAGGGAACTCTGAAGCTTTCTTT
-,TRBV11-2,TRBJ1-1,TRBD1,CASTLQGAKGYTEAFF,TGTGCCAGCACCCTACAGGGGGCTAAGGGGTACACTGAAGCTTTCTTT
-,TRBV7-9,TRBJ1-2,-,CASSLRTAREGYTF,TGTGCCAGCAGCCTAAGGACGGCCCGGGAGGGCTACACCTTC
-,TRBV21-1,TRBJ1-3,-,CATTTASGNTIYF,TGTGCCACCACGACAGCGTCAGGAAACACCATATATTTT
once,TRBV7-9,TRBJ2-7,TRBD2,CASSLAGTTYEQYF,TGTGCCAGCAGCTTAGCTGGGACTACCTACGAGCAGTACTTC
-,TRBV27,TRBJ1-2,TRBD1,CASSPLSTGSTNYGYTF,TGTGCCAGCAGTCCTCTTTCGACAGGGAGTACTAACTATGGCTACACCTTC
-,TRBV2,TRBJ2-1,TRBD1,CASNYGQGTNEQFF,TGTGCCAGCAACTACGGACAGGGAACCAATGAGCAGTTCTTC
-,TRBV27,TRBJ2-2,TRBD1,CASSYTGAGELFF,TGTGCCAGCAGTTATACAGGGGCCGGGGAGCTGTTTTTT
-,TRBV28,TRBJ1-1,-,CASSVFGGSRWAFF,TGTGCCAGCAGCGTATTCGGGGGGTCCCGATGGGCTTTCTTT
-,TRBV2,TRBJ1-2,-,CASREDIRTYGYTF,TGTGCCAGCAGGGAGGATATTCGGACCTATGGCTACACCTTC
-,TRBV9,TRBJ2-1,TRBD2,CASSPGGLEQFF,TGTGCCAGCAGTCCGGGGGGGCTAGAGCAGTTCTTC
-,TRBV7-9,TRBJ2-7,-,CASTGGGNSRYEQYF,TGTGCCAGCACCGGTGGAGGGAATTCCCGCTACGAGCAGTACTTC
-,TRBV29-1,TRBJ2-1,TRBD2,CSVSWMIGRDEQFF,TGCAGCGTTTCGTGGATGATAGGGAGGGATGAGCAGTTCTTC
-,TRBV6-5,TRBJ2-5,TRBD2,CASSNGLAGVFWYF,TGTGCCAGCAGTAACGGACTAGCGGGAGTTTTTTGGTACTTC
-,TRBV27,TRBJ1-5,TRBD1,CASSLRQGNQPQHF,TGTGCCAGCAGTTTGAGACAGGGGAATCAGCCCCAGCATTTT